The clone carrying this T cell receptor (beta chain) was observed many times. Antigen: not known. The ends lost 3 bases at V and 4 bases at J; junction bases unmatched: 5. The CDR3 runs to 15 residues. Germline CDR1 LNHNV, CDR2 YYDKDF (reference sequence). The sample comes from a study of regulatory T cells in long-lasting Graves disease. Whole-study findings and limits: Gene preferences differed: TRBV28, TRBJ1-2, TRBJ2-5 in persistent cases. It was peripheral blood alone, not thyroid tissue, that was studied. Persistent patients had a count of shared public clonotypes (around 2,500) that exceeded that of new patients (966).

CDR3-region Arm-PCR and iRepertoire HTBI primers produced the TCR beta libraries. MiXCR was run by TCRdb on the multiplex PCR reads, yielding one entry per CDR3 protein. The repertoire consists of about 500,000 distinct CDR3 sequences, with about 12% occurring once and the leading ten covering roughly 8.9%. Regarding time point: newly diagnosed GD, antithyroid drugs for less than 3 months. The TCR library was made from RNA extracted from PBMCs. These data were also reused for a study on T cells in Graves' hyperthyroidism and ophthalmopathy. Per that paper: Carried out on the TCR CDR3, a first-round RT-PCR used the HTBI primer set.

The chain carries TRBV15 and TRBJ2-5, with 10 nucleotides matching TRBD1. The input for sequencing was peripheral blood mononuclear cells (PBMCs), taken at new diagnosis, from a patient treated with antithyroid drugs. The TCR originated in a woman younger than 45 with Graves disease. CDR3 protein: CATSRDRGVGETQYF. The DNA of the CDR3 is TGTGCCACCAGCAGGGACAGGGGGGTCGGAGAGACCCAGTACTTC.